These 23 T cell receptor beta chains share one sample of origin, sequenced in a study of Ad26.COV2.S vaccination and SARS-CoV-2 variants. Specified treatment: around 19 received Ad26.COV2.S at low or high dose, single or two shots; roughly five received placebo; per-sample allocation not given. Specimen acquisition occurred on day 63 following the initial vaccine or placebo injection. Some clones are missing from TCRdb's copy, which holds only in-frame ones; the method was immunoSEQ multiplex PCR. The sample has about half a million clones; about 89% are singletons. The material sequenced was peripheral blood, taken in a trial of Ad26.COV2.S vaccine versus placebo. These receptors all stem from a person aged 18-65 years who received the Ad26.COV2.S COVID-19 vaccine or a placebo.

The chain combines TRBV4-3 with TRBJ1-2; possibly TRBD1 for D (6 bases). V lost 3 bases, J lost 4 bases, and 15 bases lay in between. This CDR3 contains 15 residues. The germline CDR1 and CDR2 sequences are LGHNA and YSLEER. CDR3 in amino acids: CASSQLGGVGYGYTF. CDR3 coding DNA: TGCGCCAGCAGCCAGCTAGGGGGGGTCGGCTATGGCTACACCTTC.

The J gene is TRBJ1-6, the V gene TRBV6-1; a weak D match, TRBD1 (5 bases). The CDR3 runs to 17 residues. Germline values: CDR1 MNHNS, CDR2 SASEGT. Deletions cut 1 base from V and 6 bases from J, with 16 bases between. The CDR3 DNA follows: TGTGCCAGCAGTGAAGACGGGCGTGGGACCTTTAATTCACCCCTCCACTTT. Encoded protein: CASSEDGRGTFNSPLHF.

The CDR3 bases are TGCGCCAGCAGCTCATTAGCGGGGAGCACAGATACGCAGTATTTT. This gives the protein CASSSLAGSTDTQYF. J is TRBJ2-3 and V is TRBV5-1; 8 nucleotides line up with TRBD2. This CDR3 contains 15 residues. CDR1 and CDR2 (germline): SGHRS, YFSETQ. V lost 3 bases, J lost 0 bases, and 3 bases stayed unmatched. The complete variable domain, with remaining parts taken from reference TRBV5-1 and TRBJ2-3, reads KAGVTQTPRYLIKTRGQQVTLSCSPISGHRSVSWYQQTPGQGLQFLFEYFSETQRNKGNFPGRFSGRQFSNSRSEMNVSTLELGDSALYLCASSSLAGSTDTQYFGPGTRLTVL.

The J gene is TRBJ2-5, the V gene TRBV5-1; perhaps TRBD2 as D (5 bases). The CDR3 runs to 14 residues. Germline lookup yields CDR1 SGHRS and CDR2 YFSETQ. V lost 5 bases and J 5 bases, leaving 16 bases between the germline ends. The CDR3 DNA reads as TGCGCCAGCAGTCAAGCGGTGTTTAGGGAGACCCAGTACTTC. Translated, it gives CASSQAVFRETQYF. The variable domain in full, completed from reference TRBV5-1 and TRBJ2-5, reads KAGVTQTPRYLIKTRGQQVTLSCSPISGHRSVSWYQQTPGQGLQFLFEYFSETQRNKGNFPGRFSGRQFSNSRSEMNVSTLELGDSALYLCASSQAVFRETQYFGPGTRLLVL.

The chain recombines TRBV28 with TRBJ2-7; D not certain. The CDR3 contains 12 residues. The V end was cut by 5 bases, the J end by 0 bases, with 5 bases between. The germline gives CDR1 MDHEN, CDR2 SYDVKM. CDR3 loop: CASSGTSYEQYF. The CDR3 bases are TGTGCCAGCAGTGGTACCTCCTACGAGCAGTACTTC.

The genes are TRBV27 and TRBJ1-1; 8 bases are a match to TRBD1. This CDR3 is built from 15 residues. The V segment lost 6 bases and the J segment 1 base; nucleotides outside the gene matches: 7. Germline lookup yields CDR1 MNHEY and CDR2 SMNVEV (reference sequence). As DNA, the CDR3 is TGTGCCAGCAGATATAACAGGGGGACGAACACTGAAGCTTTCTTT. Translated, it gives CASRYNRGTNTEAFF.

CDR3 nucleotide sequence: TGTGCCAGCAGCCAAGATGTATGGGCTAGCGGGGCTGAGCAGTACTTC. Encoded protein: CASSQDVWASGAEQYF. The chain uses TRBV4-2 and TRBJ2-7, with TRBD2 matching 9 bases. Germline lookup yields CDR1 LGHNA and CDR2 YNFKEQ. The CDR3 runs 16 residues. The V gene end was trimmed by 0 bases and the J gene end by 7 bases; junction bases not matched to a gene: 10.

The chain couples TRBV14 to TRBJ2-1; 9 nucleotides align to TRBD2. Germline CDR1 reads SGHDN; CDR2 reads FVKESK. The CDR3 consists of 17 residues. V lost 1 base and J lost 4; bases outside the gene matches: 8. The CDR3 spells CASSQVGSGSSYNEQFF. CDR3 in DNA: TGTGCCAGCAGCCAAGTCGGTAGCGGGAGTTCTTACAATGAGCAGTTCTTC.

The chain is built from TRBV5-4 and TRBJ2-5; 11 nucleotides agree with TRBD1. Germline V lookup: CDR1 SGHNT, CDR2 YYREEE (reference sequence). With V trimmed by 4 bases and J by 5 bases, 7 bases remained unmatched. The CDR3 sequence is 15 residues long. The CDR3 region has the DNA TGTGCCAGCAGCCCCGGACAGGGGGCCATTGAGACCCAGTACTTC. Its translation: CASSPGQGAIETQYF.

This clone was counted between two and nine times. V is TRBV5-3 and J is TRBJ1-1, with D tentatively TRBD1 (5 bases). TRBV5-3 is noted as an ORF with a role that remains uncertain. There are 17 residues in the CDR3. The V end lost 0 bases, the J end lost 0 bases, and 15 bases lay between the germline ends. CDR3 in amino acids: CARSLGGGSVVNTEAFF. CDR3 bases: TGTGCCAGAAGCTTGGGCGGGGGAAGCGTTGTGAACACTGAAGCTTTCTTT.

The rearrangement uses TRBV7-9 and TRBJ2-1; unclear D gene. Per germline, CDR1 SEHNR and CDR2 FQNEAQ (reference sequence). V was cut by 3 bases and J by 4 bases, with 7 bases left in between. This CDR3 is 13 amino acids long. This CDR3 is CASSFELYNEQFF. CDR3 sequence (DNA): TGTGCCAGCAGCTTCGAATTGTACAATGAGCAGTTCTTC.

The CDR3 DNA follows: TGTGCCAGCAGCCCCCTGACTCGGGACACCGGGGAGCTGTTTTTT. It yields the protein CASSPLTRDTGELFF. This chain connects TRBV4-2 to TRBJ2-2, with D hard to call. CDR3 length: 15 amino acids. The germline V gene encodes CDR1 LGHNA and CDR2 YNFKEQ. Trimming stripped 4 bases from V and 3 bases from J, with 12 bases between.

A single count supports this clone. V gene TRBV6-2 or TRBV6-3 combines with J gene TRBJ2-1; tentatively, D is TRBD1 (6 bases). The CDR3 is 18 residues long. Deletions cut 4 bases from V and 3 bases from J, with 22 bases between. From germline, CDR1 is MNHEY and CDR2 SVGEGT. CDR3 residues: CASSSFYLEQGNYNEQFF. The DNA of the CDR3 is TGTGCCAGCAGTTCCTTTTACCTCGAACAGGGAAACTACAATGAGCAGTTCTTC.

V usage is TRBV29-1 and J usage is TRBJ2-3, with a possible D match to TRBD1 (5 bases). The CDR3 is 13 amino acids. V was shortened by 2 bases and J by 4 bases, with 10 bases between the two germline ends. In germline, CDR1 is SQVTM, CDR2 ANQGSEA. Written as DNA, the CDR3 is TGCAGCGTTGAATTCCTGGGGCCAGATACGCAGTATTTT. Residues: CSVEFLGPDTQYF.

The chain has TRBV3-1 (or the pseudogene TRBV3-2) and TRBJ1-2; D is uncertain. Trimming stripped 3 bases from V and 3 bases from J, with 11 bases between. Per the germline V gene, CDR1 is LGHDT and CDR2 is YNNKEL (reference sequence). The CDR3 consists of 14 residues. CDR3 loop: CASSHGRRDYGYTF. The CDR3 region has the DNA TGTGCCAGCAGCCACGGCAGGCGCGACTATGGCTACACCTTC.

The chain employs TRBV4-1 and TRBJ1-4, with 7 bases that match TRBD1. V shed 1 base, J shed 8 bases, and the junction held 10 bases outside the gene matches. Germline V gene sequence: CDR1 MGHRA, CDR2 YSYEKL. The CDR3 extends over 16 amino acids. CDR3 coding DNA: TGCGCCAGCAGCCAAGGCTGGACAGGCAATGGAGAAAAACTGTTTTTT. Translating it yields CASSQGWTGNGEKLFF.

The chain has TRBV27 and TRBJ1-4; the D gene is possibly TRBD1 (5 bases). This CDR3 comprises 14 residues. CDR1 and CDR2 from the germline V gene are MNHEY and SMNVEV (reference sequence). Trimming left V 2 bases short and J 7 bases short, with 11 bases between. In nucleotides, the CDR3 is TGTGCCAGCAGTTTAGTAGGGCAGGGTGAAAAACTGTTTTTT. Translation gives CASSLVGQGEKLFF.

This rearrangement joins TRBV24-1 to TRBJ2-1, with D unresolved. The CDR3 has 15 residues. Germline CDR1 and CDR2: KGHDR and SFDVKD. The germline V and J ends were trimmed by 10 bases and 5 bases, with 20 bases remaining between them. The CDR3 reads CATTQGPPKNNEQFF. In nucleotides, the CDR3 is TGTGCCACGACCCAAGGACCTCCCAAGAACAATGAGCAGTTCTTC.

This clone appeared a few times. This rearrangement joins TRBV27 to TRBJ1-1, with unresolved D. V was cut by 6 bases and J by 5 bases, with 7 bases left in between. The CDR3 runs 11 residues. The germline CDR1 and CDR2 sequences are MNHEY and SMNVEV (reference sequence). The CDR3 protein is CASRARTEAFF. The CDR3 coding sequence is TGTGCCAGCAGGGCAAGGACTGAAGCTTTCTTT.

The chain couples TRBV19 to TRBJ2-3; D possibly corresponds to TRBD2 (6 bases). CDR1 LNHDA and CDR2 SQIVND come from the germline V gene (reference sequence). The CDR3 has 13 amino acids. The V end was cut by 4 bases, the J end by 3 bases, with 8 bases between. The CDR3: CASSRRVTDTQYF. The CDR3 nucleotides are TGTGCCAGTAGTAGGAGGGTTACAGATACGCAGTATTTT.

The CDR3 loop is CATSRDYNPNTEAFF. CDR3 coding DNA: TGTGCCACCAGCAGAGATTACAACCCAAACACTGAAGCTTTCTTT. The V call is TRBV15, the J call TRBJ1-1, with D uncertain. Trimming removed 0 bases from V and 2 bases from J, with 10 bases in between. Germline V gives CDR1 LNHNV, CDR2 YYDKDF (reference sequence). The length of the CDR3 is 15 residues.

This rearrangement joins TRBV4-1 to TRBJ2-5; perhaps TRBD1 as D (6 bases). CDR1 is MGHRA, CDR2 YSYEKL, per germline. Trimming removed 3 bases from V and 2 bases from J, with 16 bases in between. The CDR3 totals 16 residues. The DNA of the CDR3 is TGCGCCAGCAGCCAGGACAGCCTAATCGGGCAAGAGACCCAGTACTTC. Protein: CASSQDSLIGQETQYF.

The chain carries TRBV18 and TRBJ1-4, with D perhaps matching TRBD1 (6 bases). The length of the CDR3 is 17 residues. Germline V gene lookup returns CDR1 KGHSH and CDR2 LQKENI. Trimming pared 3 bases from V and 8 bases from J, leaving 22 bases between. This CDR3 reads CASSPNYLGRGEEKLFF. The CDR3 DNA reads TGTGCCAGCTCACCGAACTACCTGGGCAGGGGTGAGGAAAAACTGTTTTTT. The full variable domain, in which reference TRBV18 and TRBJ1-4 provide the parts outside the CDR3, is NAGVMQNPRHLVRRRGQEARLRCSPMKGHSHVYWYRQLPEEGLKFMVYLQKENIIDESGMPKERFSAEFPKEGPSILRIQQVVRGDSAAYFCASSPNYLGRGEEKLFFGSGTQLSVL.